This entry describes one T cell receptor (beta chain). Its antigen is undetermined. This specimen comes from a study of cytotoxic CD8 clonotypes in ibrutinib-treated CLL. Study-level background: Within the patient group, some 11 were relapsed/refractory and some 16 treatment-naive, and about 18 were IGHV unmutated. Study-wide findings and caveats: Rising at ibrutinib response, clonality subsequently fell back toward baseline at progression. Baseline clonality was higher than in age-matched healthy donors and moved in step with circulating CD8+ T-cell counts. With treatment, public clonotypes, which were uncommon, either contracted or remained stable.

The CDR3 consists of 16 residues. Germline assignment: CDR1 SGHVS and CDR2 FNYEAQ. V was clipped by 5 bases and J by 7 bases; unmatched bases: 12. The repertoire was sequenced with immunoSEQ multiplex PCR; TCRdb's copy has only in-frame clones and lacks some. The sample lists 140,000 to 150,000 clones, about 80% seen once, with 4.5% to 6.5% in the top ten. This TCR derives from a human donor with chronic lymphocytic leukemia. Sequences were derived from PBMCs, sampled after 24 months of ibrutinib treatment. The rearrangement links TRBV7-6 to TRBJ2-1; TRBD2 matches at 9 bases. The CDR3 region is CASSPGLASQSNEQFF. The CDR3 DNA is TGTGCCAGCAGCCCCGGACTAGCGTCTCAAAGTAATGAGCAGTTCTTC.